This T cell receptor beta chain was sequenced during a study of vaccination effects on CD4 cells after COVID-19. Study findings and constraints: Clones arising from infection and from vaccination showed marked clonal contraction late after vaccination.

On this clone: The target antigen is unknown.

Ahead of sequencing, the ViraFEST assay grew antigen-specific CD4+ T cells using viral peptide pools. The culture ran for approximately 11 days before CD4+ T cells were isolated. Absence of prior SARS-CoV-2 infection characterized the vaccine recipients, who showed negative nucleocapsid antibodies. Cultures got half-medium changes with IL-2 on days 3 and 7. The CDR3 runs 13 residues. J lost 1 base, V lost 6 bases, and 0 bases had no gene match. Germline CDR1 MNHEY, CDR2 SVGAGI. This table comes from immunoSEQ multiplex PCR, and its TCRdb copy is limited to in-frame clones, with some not included. In the table there are about 68,000 clones, roughly 80% of which are singletons.

V gene TRBV6-5 combines with J gene TRBJ1-1; TRBD1 matches 9 bases. Sequences were derived from CD4+ T cells from PBMCs cultured with SARS-CoV-2 spike peptides, sampled before COVID-19 vaccination. This receptor was identified in a human donor who received a COVID-19 vaccine. CDR3 protein: CASRTGGNTEAFF. In DNA, the CDR3 is TGTGCCAGCAGGACAGGGGGGAACACTGAAGCTTTCTTT.